The 17 T cell receptor beta chains below all came from one sample that was sequenced in a study of T cell changes during pregnancy in multiple sclerosis. Profiled with immunoSEQ multiplex PCR; TCRdb holds only in-frame clones, not every one. The sample comprises about 75,000 clones, approximately 88% of which are singletons, and more than 0.8% rests with the top ten. The source was peripheral blood, collected in the first trimester of pregnancy. Receptors were obtained from a female donor in good health, enrolled as a control in a pregnancy study.

This chain uses TRBV29-1 with TRBJ2-1; 13 bases align to TRBD2. The V gene's germline CDR1 is SQVTM and CDR2 ANQGSEA. V was pared by 4 bases and J by 10 bases, with 4 bases of the junction left unmatched. This CDR3 is 13 amino acids long. CDR3 DNA sequence: TGCAGCGTTGGGACTAGCGGGGGACCCGAGCAGTTCTTC. It translates to CSVGTSGGPEQFF.

This rearrangement joins TRBV28 to TRBJ1-4; 7 bases match TRBD1. This CDR3 spans 13 amino acids. V shed 6 bases and J 8 bases; nucleotides not matched to a gene: 6. Germline V CDR1 and CDR2: MDHEN, SYDVKM. Here the CDR3 DNA reads TGTGCCAGCAGAGGACAGGCACGGGAAAAACTGTTTTTT. It translates to CASRGQAREKLFF.

The V call is TRBV5-8, the J call TRBJ2-5; 16 bases map to TRBD2. This CDR3 contains 18 residues. From germline, CDR1 is SGHTS and CDR2 YDEGEE. Losses at the gene ends were 5 bases for V and 4 bases for J; bases not matched to a gene: 11. Here the CDR3 DNA reads TGTGCCAGCAGTCACGGAGGGACTAGCGGGGGGGCACGAGAGACCCAGTACTTC. This encodes CASSHGGTSGGARETQYF.

The chain joins TRBV5-1 to TRBJ2-6; maybe TRBD1 (5 bases). Trimming pared 4 bases from V and 0 bases from J, leaving 11 bases between. This CDR3 has 16 residues. Germline V gives CDR1 SGHRS, CDR2 YFSETQ. CDR3 amino acids: CASSPHRTSGANVLTF. The CDR3 nucleotides are TGCGCCAGCAGCCCACACAGGACCTCTGGGGCCAACGTCCTGACTTTC.

This chain links TRBV5-1 with TRBJ1-2; TRBD1 agrees at 9 bases. J gave up 5 bases and V 4 bases, and 12 bases lay outside the gene matches. The CDR3 sequence is 16 residues long. The germline V gene encodes CDR1 SGHRS and CDR2 YFSETQ. The CDR3 sequence is CASSVDAFGTGYGYTF. Written as DNA, the CDR3 is TGCGCCAGCAGCGTGGATGCGTTTGGGACAGGGTATGGCTACACCTTC.

This clone was picked up one time. The V call is TRBV6-6, the J call TRBJ2-1; 9 bases are shared with TRBD1. V shed 5 bases and J 3 bases; nucleotides not matched to a gene: 8. CDR1 is MNHNY and CDR2 is SVGAGI in the germline V gene (reference sequence). The CDR3 covers 16 residues. The CDR3 DNA reads as TGTGCCAGCAGTCAGCAGGGACAGGGCAACTACAATGAGCAGTTCTTC. Its translation is CASSQQGQGNYNEQFF.

The rearrangement uses TRBV12-5 and TRBJ2-7, with 12 bases that match TRBD1. Germline V gives CDR1 LGHNT, CDR2 FRNRAP. This CDR3 comprises 14 residues. J lost 5 bases, V lost 5 bases, and 4 bases had no gene match. The CDR3 is CASGPGQGAHEQYF. The CDR3 nucleotides are TGTGCTAGTGGTCCGGGACAGGGGGCCCACGAGCAGTACTTC.

V is TRBV14 and J is TRBJ1-1; D might be TRBD1 (6 bases). The V gene lost 3 bases and the J gene lost 7 bases, with 18 bases spanning the gap. The germline V gene has CDR1 SGHDN and CDR2 FVKESK. This CDR3 is built from 15 residues. The CDR3 region is CASSQVQGPTFEAFF. The CDR3 DNA reads as TGTGCCAGCAGCCAGGTACAGGGCCCCACCTTTGAAGCTTTCTTT.

This clone came up once. This chain joins TRBV6-1 and TRBJ2-7, with TRBD2 matching 12 bases. V shed 5 bases, J shed 5 bases, and the junction held 1 base outside the gene matches. The CDR3 has 13 amino acids. Looked up from germline, CDR1 is MNHNS and CDR2 is SASEGT. CDR3 sequence: CASSRTSGNEQYF. The CDR3 nucleotides are TGTGCCAGCAGTCGGACTAGCGGGAACGAGCAGTACTTC.

This chain joins TRBV5-1 and TRBJ2-3; 8 nucleotides agree with TRBD1. CDR1 and CDR2 (germline): SGHRS, YFSETQ. V was pared by 2 bases and J by 6 bases, with 5 bases of the junction left unmatched. This CDR3 is built from 14 residues. The CDR3 coding sequence is TGCGCCAGCAGCTTAGGACAGGGTGCCGATACGCAGTATTTT. Translation gives CASSLGQGADTQYF.

This chain links TRBV9 with TRBJ1-4; D gene uncertain. Germline loops: CDR1 SGDLS, CDR2 YYNGEE. The CDR3 runs 15 residues. V was shortened by 0 bases and J by 4 bases, with 10 bases between the two germline ends. The CDR3 coding sequence is TGTGCCAGCAGCGTAGGTCCAGAGGGTAATGAAAAACTGTTTTTT. It translates to CASSVGPEGNEKLFF.

This chain uses TRBV27 with TRBJ2-1, with 8 bases matching TRBD2. With 2 bases clipped from V and 10 bases from J, the junction kept 10 bases outside the gene matches. Germline assignment: CDR1 MNHEY and CDR2 SMNVEV (reference sequence). This CDR3 is built from 15 residues. For the CDR3, the DNA is TGTGCCAGCAGTTTAACTAGCGGCCTGGGGGTGGAGCAGTTCTTC. Translating it yields CASSLTSGLGVEQFF.

CDR3 coding DNA: TGCGCCAGCAGGGGAGGTTCAGGGAACACTGAAGCTTTCTTT. It specifies CASRGGSGNTEAFF. This sequence joins TRBV10-1 and TRBJ1-1; D unresolved. This CDR3 has 14 residues. From germline, CDR1 is WNHNN and CDR2 SYGVQD (reference sequence). V was shortened by 6 bases and J by 1 base, with 12 bases between the two germline ends.

This clone was seen more than once but under ten times. The rearrangement uses TRBV6-5 and TRBJ1-1; TRBD1 matches 7 bases. This CDR3 has 13 residues. Germline loops: CDR1 MNHEY, CDR2 SVGAGI. V trimming: 6 bases; J trimming: 5 bases; junction bases outside the gene matches: 6. CDR3 amino acids: CASRDPRGTEAFF. The CDR3 DNA is TGTGCCAGCAGGGACCCCAGGGGGACTGAAGCTTTCTTT.

This sequence joins TRBV28 and TRBJ1-5, with D possibly matching TRBD1 (5 bases). The germline V gene encodes CDR1 MDHEN and CDR2 SYDVKM. V lost 6 bases, J lost 4 bases, and 22 bases lay in between. CDR3 length: 17 amino acids. CDR3 sequence (DNA): TGTGCCAGCAGCCGCGGTTGGGGAGGGGACGGAAATCAGCCCCAGCATTTT. Amino acids: CASSRGWGGDGNQPQHF. The full variable domain, rest sourced from reference TRBV28 and TRBJ1-5, is DVKVTQSSRYLVKRTGEKVFLECVQDMDHENMFWYRQDPGLGLRLIYFSYDVKMKEKGDIPEGYSVSREKKERFSLILESASTNQTSMYLCASSRGWGGDGNQPQHFGDGTRLSIL.

The CDR3 protein is CASSILGQGEAFF. CDR3 DNA sequence: TGTGCCAGTAGTATTCTCGGACAGGGAGAAGCTTTCTTT. This rearrangement joins TRBV19 to TRBJ1-1; 8 nucleotides line up with TRBD1. CDR1 and CDR2 from the germline V gene are LNHDA and SQIVND (reference sequence). CDR3 length equals 13 residues. Trimming at V came to 3 bases and at J to 8 bases, leaving 5 bases not matched to a gene.

The chain is built from TRBV2 and TRBJ1-2; TRBD1 might be the D (6 bases). Germline-derived CDR1 and CDR2 are SNHLY and FYNNEI. Trimming shortened V by 2 bases and J by 1 base, and 11 bases separated the two germline ends. This CDR3 region has 15 residues. The DNA of the CDR3 is TGTGCCAGCAGTGAAAACCCAGGGGTTAACTATGGCTACACCTTC. Translation gives CASSENPGVNYGYTF.